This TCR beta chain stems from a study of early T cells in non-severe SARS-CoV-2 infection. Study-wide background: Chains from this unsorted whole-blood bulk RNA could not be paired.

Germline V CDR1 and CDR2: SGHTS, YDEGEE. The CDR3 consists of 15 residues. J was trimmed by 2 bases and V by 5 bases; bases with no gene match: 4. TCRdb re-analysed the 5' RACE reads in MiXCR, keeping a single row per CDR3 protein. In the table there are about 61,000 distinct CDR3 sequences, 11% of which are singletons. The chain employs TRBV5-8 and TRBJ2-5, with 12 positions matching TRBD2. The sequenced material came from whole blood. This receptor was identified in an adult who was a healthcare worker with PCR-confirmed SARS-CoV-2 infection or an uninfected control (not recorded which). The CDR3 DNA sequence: TGTGCCAGCAGACAAGGACTAGCGGGACAAGAGACCCAGTACTTC. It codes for CASRQGLAGQETQYF.